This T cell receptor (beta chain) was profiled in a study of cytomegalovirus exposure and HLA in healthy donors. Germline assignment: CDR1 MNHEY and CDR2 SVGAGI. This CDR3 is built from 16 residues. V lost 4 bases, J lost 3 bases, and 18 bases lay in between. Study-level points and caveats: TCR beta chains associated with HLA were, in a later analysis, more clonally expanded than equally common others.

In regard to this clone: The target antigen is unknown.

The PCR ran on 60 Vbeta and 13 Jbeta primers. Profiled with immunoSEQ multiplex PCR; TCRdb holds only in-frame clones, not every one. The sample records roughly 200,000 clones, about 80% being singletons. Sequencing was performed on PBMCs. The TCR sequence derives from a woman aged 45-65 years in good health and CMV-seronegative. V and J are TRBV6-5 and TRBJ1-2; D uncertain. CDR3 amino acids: CASSFLFRGRDYGYTF. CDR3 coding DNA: TGTGCCAGCAGTTTTCTTTTTCGGGGAAGGGACTATGGCTACACCTTC.